Listed below are T cell receptor beta chains from one sample, sequenced in a study of T cell responses to AZD1222 COVID-19 vaccine. The assay was immunoSEQ multiplex PCR, and TCRdb's table has in-frame clones only and misses some. The repertoire holds 110,000 to 150,000 clones, with more than 85% as singletons. Source: peripheral blood, taken after recovery from COVID-19. These receptor sequences come from an adult who had recovered from COVID-19. The CDR3 runs from the conserved cysteine through the conserved F or W. D genes are given only for firm matches. The size of a clone is reported for some rows only, either as once, few or many, or as a class for expanded clones.

clone_size	d_call	v_call	j_call	cdr3_nt	cdr3_aa
.	.	TRBV5-1	TRBJ1-2	TGCGCCAGCAGCTTGGCCGAGGGGTTCAGCGGCTACACCTTC	CASSLAEGFSGYTF
.	.	TRBV7-2	TRBJ2-3	TGTGCCAGCAGCTTAGCGGGAGGAAGGACAGATACGCAGTATTTT	CASSLAGGRTDTQYF
once	.	TRBV5-1	TRBJ2-1	TGCGCCAGCAGCTTGCTGGCGGGAAGTTACAATGAGCAGTTCTTC	CASSLLAGSYNEQFF
.	.	TRBV9	TRBJ2-7	TGTGCCAGCAGCGGGGGGACCCGGGATACCTACGAGCAGTACTTC	CASSGGTRDTYEQYF
.	.	TRBV4-1	TRBJ1-2	TGCGCCAGCAGCCAATGGGTAATCACCCGGCGGGGCTACACCTTC	CASSQWVITRRGYTF
.	.	TRBV24-1	TRBJ1-2	TGTGCCACCAGTGACCCTTCCCGGCAGGGGAACTATGGCTACACCTTC	CATSDPSRQGNYGYTF
.	.	TRBV5-1	TRBJ1-3	TGCGCCAGCGGCGAGGGAGACAGCTCTGGAAACACCATATATTTT	CASGEGDSSGNTIYF
.	.	TRBV12-1	TRBJ2-7	TGTGCCAGCAGCCCACGGGGACAGGGGGAAACCTACGAGCAGTACTTC	CASSPRGQGETYEQYF
.	.	TRBV28	TRBJ1-5	TGTGCCAGCAGTCCTGGGGGTCTCCTATATAGCAATCAGCCCCAGCATTTT	CASSPGGLLYSNQPQHF
.	.	TRBV19	TRBJ1-1	TGTGCCAGTAGTATAGTCCTGATGGGGAACACTGAAGCTTTCTTT	CASSIVLMGNTEAFF
.	TRBD2	TRBV2	TRBJ2-3	TGTGCCAGCAGGGCGGGGGTTACCACAGATACGCAGTATTTT	CASRAGVTTDTQYF
.	TRBD2	TRBV11-2	TRBJ2-2	TGTGCCAGCAGCTTAGGAGGGACTAGCGGAGTCAGCGGGGAGCTGTTTTTT	CASSLGGTSGVSGELFF
.	.	TRBV28	TRBJ1-4	TGTGCCAGCAGTTTGAAAGGGGTCCGTCGGACTAATGAAAAACTGTTTTTT	CASSLKGVRRTNEKLFF
.	TRBD1	TRBV28	TRBJ2-7	TGTGCCAGCAAAAGGGACAGCACCTACGAGCAGTACTTC	CASKRDSTYEQYF
once	TRBD2	TRBV7-9	TRBJ2-3	TGTGCCAGCAGCCGCTGGCAGCGGGAGGGGTTAGATACGCAGTATTTT	CASSRWQREGLDTQYF
.	TRBD2	TRBV27	TRBJ2-1	TGTGCCAGCAGTTTAACGCGGGAGGAGTACAATGAGCAGTTCTTC	CASSLTREEYNEQFF
.	.	TRBV4-1	TRBJ2-1	TGCGCCAGCAGCCAAGCAGACATGGGCTTCTCCTACAATGAGCAGTTCTTC	CASSQADMGFSYNEQFF
.	TRBD1	TRBV5-1	TRBJ2-7	TGCGCCAGCAGCCCATCAGGGGGCGGCTGGGAGCAGTACTTC	CASSPSGGGWEQYF
.	.	TRBV28	TRBJ2-7	TGTGCCAGCAGTTTATGGGACCAATTCTACGAGCAGTACTTC	CASSLWDQFYEQYF
.	.	TRBV19	TRBJ2-2	TGTGCCAGTAGTACCGCCGAGTGGGACCCCGCGAACACCGGGGAGCTGTTTTTT	CASSTAEWDPANTGELFF
.	TRBD2	TRBV5-5	TRBJ2-5	TGTGCCAGCAGCTTGTCTAGCGGGAGTCTCCAAGAGACCCAGTACTTC	CASSLSSGSLQETQYF
.	.	TRBV14	TRBJ2-7	TGTGCCAGCAGCCAGGGTTTATCCTACGAGCAGTACTTC	CASSQGLSYEQYF
.	.	TRBV19	TRBJ2-7	TGTGCCAGTAGTAGTTTTCTGGGCTACGAGCAGTACTTC	CASSSFLGYEQYF
.	.	TRBV30	TRBJ1-3	TGTGCCTGGGGGGGATCGTCTTACGGAAACACCATATATTTT	CAWGGSSYGNTIYF
.	TRBD2	TRBV7-9	TRBJ2-5	TGTGCCAGCAGCTTCTTTGGGGGGGAACAAGAGACCCAGTACTTC	CASSFFGGEQETQYF
.	.	TRBV7-9	TRBJ1-1	TGTGCCAGCAGCCTAAGTGCAGCAGGGAACACTGAAGCTTTCTTT	CASSLSAAGNTEAFF
.	.	TRBV5-1	TRBJ1-3	TGCGCCAGCAGCTTGGAGGGACACCCGAGCTCTGGAAACACCATATATTTT	CASSLEGHPSSGNTIYF
.	.	TRBV19	TRBJ1-6	TGTGCCAGTAATTCGAAGGATTTAAGCTCCTATAATTCACCCCTCCACTTT	CASNSKDLSSYNSPLHF
.	TRBD1	TRBV7-9	TRBJ1-1	TGTGCCAGCAGCAGGATTCAGGGGGGGAACACTGAAGCTTTCTTT	CASSRIQGGNTEAFF
.	.	TRBV5-1	TRBJ1-1	TGCGCCAGCAGCTTGGTGGTAGGGGGGATCCCTGAAGCTTTCTTT	CASSLVVGGIPEAFF
.	TRBD2	TRBV5-6	TRBJ2-1	TGTGCCAGCAGCGCGGCGGCTAGCGGGAGTTGGGGCTATGAGCAGTTCTTC	CASSAAASGSWGYEQFF
.	TRBD2	TRBV29-1	TRBJ2-6	TGCAGCGTTGGGGCTAGCGGGAGATCTCCTGGGGCCAACGTCCTGACTTTC	CSVGASGRSPGANVLTF
once	.	TRBV7-9	TRBJ2-5	TGTGCCAGCAGCTTAGGGCGGGGCAGCCAAGAGACCCAGTACTTC	CASSLGRGSQETQYF
.	.	TRBV19	TRBJ2-3	TGTGCCAGTAAGCACAGGTTTGTCACAGATACGCAGTATTTT	CASKHRFVTDTQYF
.	.	TRBV28	TRBJ2-3	TGTGCCAGCAGTTTAGAGCGGAGCACAGATACGCAGTATTTT	CASSLERSTDTQYF
.	.	TRBV29-1	TRBJ1-2	TGCAGCGACCAGGGAATTCGTGGCTACACCTTC	CSDQGIRGYTF
.	TRBD1	TRBV2	TRBJ1-4	TGTGCCAGCAGCAGAAACCGGGACAGGGCCGCAACTAATGAAAAACTGTTTTTT	CASSRNRDRAATNEKLFF
.	.	TRBV7-6	TRBJ2-1	TGTGCCAGCAGCTTAGGGGGGTTAAATGAGCAGTTCTTC	CASSLGGLNEQFF
.	TRBD1	TRBV14	TRBJ1-2	TGTGCCAGCAGTAGGACAGGGATGATCTATGGCTACACCTTC	CASSRTGMIYGYTF
.	TRBD1	TRBV7-6	TRBJ1-6	TGTGCCAGCAGCTCAGACAGGGGGCAATCACCCCTCCACTTT	CASSSDRGQSPLHF
.	.	TRBV19	TRBJ1-1	TGTGCCAGTAGTATAGGGGAGGACACTGAAGCTTTCTTT	CASSIGEDTEAFF
.	.	TRBV25-1	TRBJ2-7	TGTGCCAGCAGTGCCCCCGGGATCCTCTCCTACGAGCAGTACTTC	CASSAPGILSYEQYF
.	.	TRBV9	TRBJ1-2	TGTGCCAGCAGCGTAGATACGCAAACGGGAGGCTACACCTTC	CASSVDTQTGGYTF
once	.	TRBV28	TRBJ2-5	TGTGCCAGCAGTTTATATGGTCCGGGACCCCAAGAGACCCAGTACTTC	CASSLYGPGPQETQYF
.	.	TRBV11-1	TRBJ2-1	TGTGCCAGCAGCTTCGCCGGGAGTGGCTACAATGAGCAGTTCTTC	CASSFAGSGYNEQFF
.	TRBD1	TRBV5-1	TRBJ1-1	TGCGCCAGCAGCCAGCAGGGGGCAGGGAACACTGAAGCTTTCTTT	CASSQQGAGNTEAFF
.	.	TRBV19	TRBJ1-5	TGTGCCAGTAGTATAGGACATGATCAGCCCCAGCATTTT	CASSIGHDQPQHF
few	TRBD1	TRBV10-3	TRBJ2-7	TGTGCCATCAGTGAATCGGACAGGCCCTACGAGCAGTACTTC	CAISESDRPYEQYF
.	TRBD2	TRBV5-1	TRBJ2-2	TGCGCCAGCAGCCTAAGGGGAGGGATGAACGGGGAGCTGTTTTTT	CASSLRGGMNGELFF
.	.	TRBV5-5	TRBJ1-4	TGTGCCAGCAGCTTGGCAGCAAACCTGAATGAAAAACTGTTTTTT	CASSLAANLNEKLFF
.	.	TRBV30	TRBJ2-7	TGTGCCTGGAGTTACGACAGTAACTACGAGCAGTACTTC	CAWSYDSNYEQYF
few	.	TRBV4-1	TRBJ2-7	TGCGCCAGCAGCCAAGATTACCAGTCCTATTACGAGCAGTACTTC	CASSQDYQSYYEQYF
.	.	TRBV10-2	TRBJ2-6	TGCGCCAGCAGTGAGCCCAGCTCTGGGGCCAACGTCCTGACTTTC	CASSEPSSGANVLTF
.	.	TRBV3-1/TRBV3-2	TRBJ1-1	TGTGCCAGCAGCCAAGATCGAGGGGGAAACACTGAAGCTTTCTTT	CASSQDRGGNTEAFF
.	TRBD2	TRBV6-1	TRBJ2-1	TGTGCCAGCAGTGAGATGACTAGCGGGAAATACAATGAGCAGTTCTTC	CASSEMTSGKYNEQFF
.	.	TRBV30	TRBJ2-7	TGTGCCTGGAGTCTTCCCGACGATGCCTACGAGCAGTACTTC	CAWSLPDDAYEQYF
.	.	TRBV7-9	TRBJ2-1	TGTGCCAGCAGCTCACTTGGAGGGGGCGCGGTGGTAGGTGAGCAGTTCTTC	CASSSLGGGAVVGEQFF
.	.	TRBV6-1	TRBJ2-2	TGTGCCAGCAGTGAAATGGGGTACACCGGGGAGCTGTTTTTT	CASSEMGYTGELFF
.	.	TRBV9	TRBJ2-3	TGTGCCAGCAGCGTACTCCAGCTGACTAGCACAGATACGCAGTATTTT	CASSVLQLTSTDTQYF